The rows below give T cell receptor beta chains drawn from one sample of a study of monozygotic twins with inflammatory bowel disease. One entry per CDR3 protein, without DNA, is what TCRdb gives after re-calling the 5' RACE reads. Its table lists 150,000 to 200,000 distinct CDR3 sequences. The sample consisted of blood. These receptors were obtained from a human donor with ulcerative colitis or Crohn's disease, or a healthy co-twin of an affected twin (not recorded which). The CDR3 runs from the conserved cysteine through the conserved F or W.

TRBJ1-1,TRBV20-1,CSALQGESPEAFF
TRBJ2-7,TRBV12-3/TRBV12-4,CASSPRSYEQYF
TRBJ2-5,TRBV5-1,CASSQDRTEETQYF
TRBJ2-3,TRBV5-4,CASSSSGLAGLDTQYF
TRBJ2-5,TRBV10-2,CASSSGQGSGGTQYF
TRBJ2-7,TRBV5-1,CASSFGSGRYEQYF
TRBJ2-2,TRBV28,CATGKGGELFF
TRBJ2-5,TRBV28,CASSLVGPETQYF
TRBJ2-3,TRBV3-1,CASSQGGLAGGRRTQYF
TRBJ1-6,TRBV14,CASSSRTGNSPLHF
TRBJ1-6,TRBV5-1,CASSTTVQSPLHF